The 22 T cell receptor beta chains given below trace back to one sample, sequenced in a study of T cells in Graves' hyperthyroidism and ophthalmopathy. Template material for amplifying TCR beta CDR3 regions consisted of RNA transcripts. A set of HTBI primers served as the primers for a first-round RT-PCR of the TCR CDR3. TCRdb ran MiXCR on the multiplex PCR reads and lists one entry per CDR3 protein. The sample consists of around 580,000 distinct CDR3 sequences, 40% to 55% of them appearing once. Source material: peripheral blood or thyroid tissue (not recorded which). The origin of the receptors is a woman aged 18-35 years with Graves' hyperthyroidism.

This clonotype came up many times. The V and J genes are TRBV19 and TRBJ1-2; TRBD1 aligns across 9 bases. V gave up 3 bases and J gave up 5 bases; unmatched junction bases: 16. From germline, CDR1 is LNHDA and CDR2 SQIVND (reference sequence). The CDR3 is 18 residues long. DNA of the CDR3: TGTGCCAGTAGTATGGTTAGGACAGGGGTCAGGACGGGATATGGCTACACCTTC. Protein product: CASSMVRTGVRTGYGYTF.

There are a few counts of this clonotype. The V and J genes are TRBV12-3 or TRBV12-4 and TRBJ2-3; 7 nucleotides line up with TRBD2. V shed 3 bases, J shed 7 bases, and the junction held 10 bases outside the gene matches. The CDR3 runs to 15 residues. The CDR3 bases are TGTGCCAGCAGTTTCGGGGGGTTAAGGGTGAATACGCAGTATTTT. This sequence encodes CASSFGGLRVNTQYF.

In this sample, this clonotype turned up many times. The rearrangement links TRBV3-1 to TRBJ1-5; no reliable D call. Looked up from germline, CDR1 is LGHDT and CDR2 is YNNKEL (reference sequence). The CDR3 extends over 14 amino acids. Trimming removed 1 base at V and 0 bases at J, with 4 bases between. The chain's CDR3 is CASSQAHSNQPQHF. Here the CDR3 DNA reads TGTGCCAGCAGCCAAGCTCATAGCAATCAGCCCCAGCATTTT.

This clonotype was observed a few times. The chain uses TRBV27 and TRBJ2-3; D ambiguous. Germline loops: CDR1 MNHEY, CDR2 SMNVEV (reference sequence). The CDR3 has 13 residues. Between the trimmed V and J ends, which lost 6 bases and 3 bases, there was a span of 10 bases. The CDR3 DNA sequence: TGTGCCAGCAGCTCCCCACCTACAGATACGCAGTATTTT. Translation: CASSSPPTDTQYF.

V gene TRBV7-3 combines with J gene TRBJ2-7; D gene uncertain. The CDR3 covers 14 residues. Deletions cut 5 bases from V and 0 bases from J, with 11 bases between. CDR1 and CDR2 from the germline V gene are SGHTA and FQGTGA. For the CDR3, the DNA is TGTGCCAGCAGCCCCCTGGGCAGCTCCTACGAGCAGTACTTC. It is translated as CASSPLGSSYEQYF.

This clonotype showed up just once. A much larger clone is a single base away; this may be a read error. V usage is TRBV3-1 and J usage is TRBJ2-7, with 10 bases identical to TRBD2. With V trimmed by 3 bases and J by 3 bases, 5 bases remained unmatched. The germline V gene encodes CDR1 LGHDT and CDR2 YNNKEL (reference sequence). The CDR3 has 15 residues. This chain's CDR3 is CASSHASGSVYEQYF. The CDR3 DNA is TGTGCCAGCAGCCACGCTAGCGGGAGTGTCTACGAGCAGTACTTC.

As concerns this clonotype: It may be a read error: a sequence one base away is much more abundant. The DNA is omitted, as the CDR3 cannot be located on it reliably, and the CDR3 follows TCRdb's listing. The chain recombines TRBV2 with TRBJ2-7; the listed D gene, TRBD1, was not tested against the DNA. Germline V gene lookup returns CDR1 SNHLY and CDR2 FYNNEI. With termini counted, the CDR3 has 15 amino acids. CDR3 in amino acids: CASSVGQGISYEQCF.

A single count supports this clonotype. This may arise from a read error, as a much more abundant clone is one base away. CDR3 sequence: CTSSSTTPRPGNTIYF. As DNA, the CDR3 is TGTACCAGCAGTTCAACGACACCGCGCCCTGGAAACACCATATATTTT. The chain carries TRBV6-5 and TRBJ1-3; D is ambiguous. The germline V gene encodes CDR1 MNHEY and CDR2 SVGAGI. The CDR3 spans 16 residues.

This clonotype was found a few times. The chain is built from TRBV7-8 and TRBJ2-7; a weak D match, TRBD1 (6 bases). Trimming removed 5 bases at V and 5 bases at J, with 13 bases between. Germline V gene data show CDR1 as SGHVS and CDR2 as FQNEAQ. The CDR3 totals 13 residues. As DNA, the CDR3 is TGTGCCAGCAGCAGACAGGCTTCTAACGAGCAGTACTTC. Translation: CASSRQASNEQYF.

This clonotype was seen repeatedly, ten times or more. The chain is built from TRBV20-1 and TRBJ2-7; 10 bases are a match to TRBD2. The J segment lost 6 bases and the V segment lost 5 bases, leaving 10 bases of the junction unmatched. Germline values: CDR1 DFQATT, CDR2 SNEGSKA (reference sequence). The CDR3 loop spans 14 amino acids. The CDR3 is CSALAGTSAVEQYF. CDR3 DNA sequence: TGCAGTGCTTTGGCCGGGACTAGCGCTGTCGAGCAGTACTTC.

The chain links TRBV6-5 to TRBJ1-6, with 8 bases identical to TRBD1. Germline CDR1 reads MNHEY; CDR2 reads SVGAGI. This CDR3 is built from 15 residues. J was trimmed by 11 bases and V by 5 bases; bases with no gene match: 11. The CDR3 spells CASSKACDRGTPLHF. The CDR3 DNA is TGTGCCAGCAGTAAAGCCTGTGACAGGGGTACACCCCTCCACTTT.

This clonotype was found a few times. The chain carries TRBV24-1 and TRBJ2-3; a weak D match, TRBD2 (5 bases). The germline V and J ends were trimmed by 4 bases and 9 bases, with 19 bases remaining between them. Germline V gene sequence: CDR1 KGHDR, CDR2 SFDVKD. The CDR3 is 15 residues long. CDR3 nucleotides: TGTGCCACCAGTGAACCGACAAGGGAACGCGGGACGCAGTATTTT. Translation gives CATSEPTRERGTQYF.

This rearrangement joins TRBV20-1 to TRBJ2-5, with 8 bases identical to TRBD2. The CDR3 runs to 15 residues. The germline V gene has CDR1 DFQATT and CDR2 SNEGSKA (reference sequence). Trimming removed 0 bases from V and 10 bases from J; junction bases left unmatched: 13. In nucleotides, the CDR3 is TGCAGTGCTAGAGAGGCTAGCGGGCCTGAGGGGGGCCAGTACTTC. It specifies CSAREASGPEGGQYF.

As concerns this clonotype: Without the conserved terminal phenylalanine or tryptophan, this CDR3 likely stems from a read error. Because the CDR3's place on the DNA is in doubt, the DNA is left out and the CDR3 is given as listed by TCRdb. V usage is TRBV20-1 and J usage is TRBJ2-7; TRBD2, the D gene given by the table, was not confirmed from the DNA. Germline V lookup: CDR1 DFQATT, CDR2 SNEGSKA (reference sequence). The CDR3 is 8 amino acids long, termini counted. The chain's CDR3 is CSAHGGAS.

This clonotype has only a few counts. The chain combines TRBV6-5 with TRBJ2-2, with D possibly being TRBD1 (5 bases). This CDR3 has 13 residues. Germline CDR1 reads MNHEY; CDR2 reads SVGAGI. V was pared by 7 bases and J by 4 bases, with 10 bases between. The CDR3 bases are TGTGCCAGCACCAAACAGGTCACCGGGGAGCTGTTTTTT. Encoded protein: CASTKQVTGELFF.

This clonotype showed up many times. The V and J genes are TRBV11-2 and TRBJ1-1, with a tentative D call TRBD1 (6 bases). Germline lookup yields CDR1 SGHAT and CDR2 FQNNGV. V dropped 10 bases and J dropped 3 bases, with 15 bases sitting between them. The CDR3 extends over 13 amino acids. The CDR3 loop is CAIKGEEDTEAFF. For the CDR3, the DNA is TGTGCCATCAAGGGGGAGGAGGACACTGAAGCTTTCTTT.

V usage is TRBV20-1 and J usage is TRBJ2-7, with a weak D call TRBD1 (5 bases). V lost 6 bases and J lost 3, with 9 bases in between. This CDR3 contains 11 residues. Germline lookup yields CDR1 DFQATT and CDR2 SNEGSKA (reference sequence). The CDR3 loop is CSAGHGYEQYF. CDR3 bases: TGCAGTGCGGGGCATGGCTACGAGCAGTACTTC.

Comments on this clonotype: This may come from a read error, since a much larger clone is one base off. The rearrangement joins TRBV3-1 to TRBJ2-7, with TRBD2 as a possible D gene (5 bases). Germline lookup yields CDR1 LGHDT and CDR2 YNNKEL (reference sequence). The CDR3 consists of 13 residues. The CDR3 region is CASRRGTTTEQHF. CDR3 sequence (DNA): TGTGCCAGCAGACGGGGAACGACCACCGAGCAGCACTTC.

Here the CDR3 reads CASSLAGTGIAEQYF. The CDR3 DNA sequence: TGTGCCAGCAGCTTAGCCGGGACAGGGATTGCCGAGCAGTACTTC. This chain joins TRBV7-9 and TRBJ2-7, with 9 positions matching TRBD1. The CDR3 is made up of 15 amino acids. V lost 0 bases and J lost 6; bases outside the gene matches: 6. Germline CDR1 is SEHNR and CDR2 is FQNEAQ (reference sequence).

This clonotype was found once. The genes are TRBV4-3 and TRBJ2-5; D is ambiguous. The CDR3 sequence is 15 residues long. The germline V gene has CDR1 LGHNA and CDR2 YSLEER. V was trimmed by 1 base and J by 5 bases, leaving 14 bases between them. For the CDR3, the DNA is TGCGCCAGCAGCCAAGGGTTGGTTCGGTCGGAGACCCAGTACTTC. Translation: CASSQGLVRSETQYF.

This clonotype was counted at least ten times. V is TRBV11-3 and J is TRBJ1-1; TRBD1 matches 11 bases. Trimming at V came to 5 bases and at J to 3 bases, leaving 5 bases not matched to a gene. The CDR3 covers 15 residues. Germline V gives CDR1 SGHNT, CDR2 YENEEA. The CDR3 spells CASSRTGGWDTEAFF. The CDR3 DNA reads as TGTGCCAGCAGCCGGACAGGGGGCTGGGACACTGAAGCTTTCTTT.

There are many counts of this clonotype. This CDR3 is CSARDSINQPQHF. CDR3 bases: TGCAGTGCTAGAGACTCGATTAATCAGCCCCAGCATTTT. The chain employs TRBV20-1 and TRBJ1-5, with D unclear. Germline V gene data show CDR1 as DFQATT and CDR2 as SNEGSKA (reference sequence). V was pared by 0 bases and J by 4 bases, with 7 bases between. The CDR3 totals 13 residues.